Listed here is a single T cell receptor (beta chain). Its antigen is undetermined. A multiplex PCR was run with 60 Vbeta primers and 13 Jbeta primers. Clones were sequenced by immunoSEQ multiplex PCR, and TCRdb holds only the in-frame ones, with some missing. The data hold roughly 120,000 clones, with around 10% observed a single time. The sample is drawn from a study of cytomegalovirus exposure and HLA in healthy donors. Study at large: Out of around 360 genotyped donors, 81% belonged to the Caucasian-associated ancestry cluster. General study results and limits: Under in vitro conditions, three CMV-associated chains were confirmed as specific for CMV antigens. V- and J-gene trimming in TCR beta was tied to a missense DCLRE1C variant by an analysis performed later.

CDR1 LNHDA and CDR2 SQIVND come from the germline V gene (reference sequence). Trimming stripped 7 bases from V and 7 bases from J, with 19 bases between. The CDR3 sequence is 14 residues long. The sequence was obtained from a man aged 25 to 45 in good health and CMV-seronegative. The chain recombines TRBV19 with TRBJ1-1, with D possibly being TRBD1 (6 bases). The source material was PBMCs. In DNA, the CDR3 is TGTGCCAGTACTAGGGGAAGGGGACACTTTGAAGCTTTCTTT. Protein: CASTRGRGHFEAFF. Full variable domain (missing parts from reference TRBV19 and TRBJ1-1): DGGITQSPKYLFRKEGQNVTLSCEQNLNHDAMYWYRQDPGQGLRLIYYSQIVNDFQKGDIAEGYSVSREKKESFPLTVTSAQKNPTAFYLCASTRGRGHFEAFFGQGTRLTVV.